A single sample gave rise to the 22 T cell receptor beta chains below, sequenced in a study of cytomegalovirus exposure and HLA in healthy donors. The PCR ran on 60 Vbeta and 13 Jbeta primers. Assay used: immunoSEQ multiplex PCR; TCRdb lists only in-frame clones, some missing. The repertoire holds 80,000 to 95,000 clones, with 81% as singletons. Sequencing was carried out using PBMCs. All receptors come from a woman aged 25-40 years in good health and CMV-seronegative.

This sequence joins TRBV28 and TRBJ1-2; tentative D call: TRBD1 (5 bases). Germline-derived CDR1 and CDR2 are MDHEN and SYDVKM. Trimming cost V 6 bases and J 8 bases, with 16 bases left between them. The CDR3 is 13 residues long. CDR3: CASRPPGGRGYTF. The CDR3 DNA is TGTGCCAGCAGACCCCCCGGGGGGAGGGGCTACACCTTC.

The CDR3 sequence is CASSLNRGNYGYTF. In nucleotides, the CDR3 is TGTGCCAGCAGTTTGAACAGGGGTAACTATGGCTACACCTTC. The chain combines TRBV28 with TRBJ1-2, with TRBD1 identical over 7 bases. The germline V gene has CDR1 MDHEN and CDR2 SYDVKM. V dropped 3 bases and J dropped 1; count of bases not matched to a gene: 2. The CDR3 consists of 14 residues.

The chain combines TRBV19 with TRBJ1-1; the match to TRBD1 covers 10 bases. Trimming took 9 bases from V and 1 from J; bases not matched to a gene: 8. This CDR3 contains 15 residues. Per germline, CDR1 LNHDA and CDR2 SQIVND (reference sequence). The CDR3 bases are TGTGCCAGCGACAGGGGGCGGATTAGGAACACTGAAGCTTTCTTT. As protein: CASDRGRIRNTEAFF.

In its sample, this clone was seen a few times. The genes are TRBV4-3 and TRBJ2-3, with 14 nucleotides matching TRBD2. V trimming: 4 bases; J trimming: 2 bases; junction bases outside the gene matches: 8. CDR1 is LGHNA and CDR2 is YSLEER in the germline V gene. The CDR3 spans 18 residues. CDR3 coding DNA: TGCGCCAGCAGCCTCGAAGGACTAGCGGGAGGCCCCACAGATACGCAGTATTTT. Translated: CASSLEGLAGGPTDTQYF.

V is TRBV7-6 and J is TRBJ1-4; D gene uncertain. CDR1 and CDR2 from the germline V gene are SGHVS and FNYEAQ. The CDR3 loop spans 17 amino acids. With 1 base removed from V and 0 bases from J, the gap between germline ends came to 12 bases. The CDR3 nucleotides are TGTGCCAGCAGCTTAGGGGCAGCGGCCGCAACTAATGAAAAACTGTTTTTT. It yields the protein CASSLGAAAATNEKLFF.

This chain uses TRBV27 with TRBJ2-1; D is uncertain. Trimming removed 2 bases from V and 4 bases from J, with 9 bases in between. The CDR3 has 14 residues. CDR1 and CDR2 (germline): MNHEY, SMNVEV (reference sequence). In DNA, the CDR3 is TGTGCCAGCAGTTTACCACAGCCTTACAATGAGCAGTTCTTC. Protein product: CASSLPQPYNEQFF.

The CDR3 sequence is CASRGPSGRTDYEQYF. CDR3 bases: TGTGCCAGCAGGGGTCCTAGCGGGAGAACTGATTACGAGCAGTACTTC. The rearrangement joins TRBV5-6 to TRBJ2-7, with 10 bases identical to TRBD2. CDR1 and CDR2 (germline): SGHDT, YYEEEE. This CDR3 has 16 residues. V trimming: 5 bases; J trimming: 4 bases; junction bases outside the gene matches: 12.

A single count supports this clone. V is TRBV7-9 and J is TRBJ2-1, with 8 bases matching TRBD2. The CDR3 consists of 15 residues. V shed 4 bases and J 3 bases; nucleotides not matched to a gene: 5. The V gene's germline CDR1 is SEHNR and CDR2 FQNEAQ (reference sequence). The CDR3 coding sequence is TGTGCCAGCAGCTCCCAGCGGGAGAGCTACAATGAGCAGTTCTTC. Translating it yields CASSSQRESYNEQFF.

The chain has TRBV5-1 and TRBJ2-1, with 10 positions matching TRBD2. The CDR3 has 17 amino acids. The germline gives CDR1 SGHRS, CDR2 YFSETQ. V lost 5 bases and J lost 0; bases outside the gene matches: 8. The CDR3 region is CASSTGLAPSSYNEQFF. The CDR3 DNA reads TGCGCCAGCAGTACGGGACTAGCGCCGAGCTCCTACAATGAGCAGTTCTTC.

The rearrangement joins TRBV7-2 to TRBJ2-1; 9 positions match TRBD2. The germline gives CDR1 SGHTA, CDR2 FQGNSA. The V and J ends lost 2 bases and 8 bases, in that order; junction bases with no gene match: 4. This CDR3 has 14 residues. The CDR3 region has the DNA TGTGCCAGCAGCTTAAGGCTAGCGGGGCATGAGCAGTTCTTC. This translates into CASSLRLAGHEQFF.

The rearrangement links TRBV30 to TRBJ2-1, with 8 bases matching TRBD2. This CDR3 has 13 amino acids. Germline V gene lookup returns CDR1 GTSNPN and CDR2 SVGIG (reference sequence). The CDR3 here is CALASGLGGEQFF. The CDR3 DNA reads TGTGCACTCGCTAGCGGGCTTGGGGGGGAGCAGTTCTTC.

This clone has only a few counts. The chain joins TRBV4-1 to TRBJ2-7, with a possible D match to TRBD2 (6 bases). Germline CDR1 MGHRA, CDR2 YSYEKL. The CDR3 spans 15 residues. V was shortened by 4 bases and J by 0 bases, with 13 bases between the two germline ends. The CDR3 bases are TGCGCCAGCAGCCGTTTAGCGGAATACTCCTACGAGCAGTACTTC. As protein: CASSRLAEYSYEQYF.

This chain joins TRBV28 and TRBJ2-5, with a weak D call TRBD1 (5 bases). This CDR3 spans 18 amino acids. Germline V gene lookup returns CDR1 MDHEN and CDR2 SYDVKM. The V end was cut by 2 bases, the J end by 2 bases, with 21 bases between. CDR3 protein: CASSLALFGLTEQETQYF. CDR3 sequence (DNA): TGTGCCAGCAGTTTAGCCCTTTTCGGCCTGACAGAGCAAGAGACCCAGTACTTC. The variable domain in full, with the rest retrieved from reference TRBV28 and TRBJ2-5, is DVKVTQSSRYLVKRTGEKVFLECVQDMDHENMFWYRQDPGLGLRLIYFSYDVKMKEKGDIPEGYSVSREKKERFSLILESASTNQTSMYLCASSLALFGLTEQETQYFGPGTRLLVL.

This chain joins TRBV5-1 and TRBJ2-5, with a possible D match to TRBD2 (5 bases). Trimming pared 1 base from V and 0 bases from J, leaving 13 bases between. The germline CDR1 and CDR2 sequences are SGHRS and YFSETQ. There are 16 residues in the CDR3. The CDR3 protein is CASSLKPSGNQETQYF. In DNA, the CDR3 is TGCGCCAGCAGCTTGAAGCCGAGCGGAAACCAAGAGACCCAGTACTTC.

The chain's CDR3 is CASSPTGGGETQYF. The CDR3 DNA follows: TGCGCCAGCAGCCCAACAGGGGGCGGGGAGACCCAGTACTTC. The gene calls are TRBV5-1 and TRBJ2-5, with 9 bases matching TRBD1. The length of the CDR3 is 14 residues. V trimming: 4 bases; J trimming: 5 bases; junction bases outside the gene matches: 6. Per germline, CDR1 SGHRS and CDR2 YFSETQ.

This chain joins TRBV14 and TRBJ2-7; TRBD2 aligns across 10 bases. There are 16 residues in the CDR3. CDR1 and CDR2 (germline): SGHDN, FVKESK. Trimming removed 2 bases from V and 5 bases from J; junction bases left unmatched: 9. The CDR3 loop is CASSQKVGLASDEQYF. CDR3 sequence (DNA): TGTGCCAGCAGCCAAAAGGTGGGACTAGCGAGCGACGAGCAGTACTTC.

The rearrangement links TRBV28 to TRBJ1-1; D gene uncertain. The length of the CDR3 is 11 residues. V lost 7 bases and J 8 bases, leaving 11 bases between the germline ends. The germline V gene encodes CDR1 MDHEN and CDR2 SYDVKM. CDR3 sequence reads: CASTYWAEAFF. CDR3 coding DNA: TGTGCCAGCACGTATTGGGCCGAAGCTTTCTTT.

This chain's CDR3 is CASSGLAGVNEQFF. The CDR3 DNA reads as TGTGCCAGCAGCGGACTAGCGGGAGTCAATGAGCAGTTCTTC. J is TRBJ2-1 and V is TRBV6-5, with 13 positions matching TRBD2. V trimming: 6 bases; J trimming: 6 bases; junction bases outside the gene matches: 2. Germline V gives CDR1 MNHEY, CDR2 SVGAGI. This CDR3 has 14 residues.

This clone turned up a few times. The chain uses TRBV27 and TRBJ2-2; unclear D gene. V was cut by 3 bases and J by 5 bases, with 7 bases left in between. This CDR3 is 13 amino acids long. CDR1 and CDR2 from the germline V gene are MNHEY and SMNVEV (reference sequence). CDR3 amino acids: CASSFSRTGELFF. CDR3 coding DNA: TGTGCCAGCAGTTTCTCGCGAACCGGGGAGCTGTTTTTT.

The rearrangement uses TRBV4-3 and TRBJ2-1; tentative D call: TRBD1 (6 bases). Germline CDR1 LGHNA, CDR2 YSLEER. Trimming pared 0 bases from V and 7 bases from J, leaving 22 bases between. The CDR3 covers 18 residues. This CDR3 reads CASSQDPPAAAGQNEQFF. CDR3 in DNA: TGCGCCAGCAGCCAAGATCCCCCCGCGGCAGCAGGACAGAATGAGCAGTTCTTC.

This clone was recorded only once. The chain combines TRBV27 with TRBJ2-7; D is possibly TRBD2 (6 bases). Germline V gives CDR1 MNHEY, CDR2 SMNVEV (reference sequence). The CDR3 is 13 residues long. V was clipped by 5 bases and J by 3 bases, with 11 bases between them. The CDR3 DNA is TGTGCCAGCAGTCCGCTAGCGATCTACGAGCAGTACTTC. Residues: CASSPLAIYEQYF.

The rearrangement links TRBV11-2 to TRBJ2-3; D ambiguous. This CDR3 comprises 13 residues. V was pared by 0 bases and J by 5 bases, with 6 bases between. The V gene's germline CDR1 is SGHAT and CDR2 FQNNGV. CDR3 DNA sequence: TGTGCCAGCAGCTTAGATAGAGTAGATACGCAGTATTTT. Its translation: CASSLDRVDTQYF.